This is a list of T cell receptor beta chains from one sample in a study of T cells in Graves' hyperthyroidism and ophthalmopathy. MiXCR was run by TCRdb on the multiplex PCR reads, yielding one entry per CDR3 protein. This repertoire shows over 700,000 distinct CDR3 sequences, 38% found once; its top ten account for over 8%. The specimen was blood. The receptors here all came from a man aged 18-30 years with Graves' hyperthyroidism. Each CDR3 is given without its conserved first and last residue. The D gene is left open where the match is weak.

NA	TRBJ2-2	TRBV7-3	ASSSPPAGELF
TRBD1	TRBJ2-5	TRBV15	ATSRGDRDGETQY
NA	TRBJ2-2	TRBV7-8	ASSFYSRGSTGELF
NA	TRBJ1-1	TRBV7-9	ASSQGLWIEAF
TRBD2	TRBJ2-1	TRBV29-1	SVGTSGANEQF
TRBD2	TRBJ2-7	TRBV9	ASSTAGPYEQY
TRBD1	TRBJ2-6	TRBV2	ATRGQGVGANVLT
NA	TRBJ1-5	TRBV6-5	ASSYTGVLSNQPQH
NA	TRBJ2-2	TRBV12-3/TRBV12-4	ASSSRTSITGELF
NA	TRBJ2-5	TRBV2	ASSARTVQETQY
NA	TRBJ2-3	TRBV7-2	ASSLRGVTDTQY
TRBD1	TRBJ2-2	TRBV9	ASSVRADRANTGELF
NA	TRBJ1-1	TRBV19	ASRPKGDTEAF
TRBD2	TRBJ2-7	TRBV7-2	ASSLGLSGSSSYEQY
NA	TRBJ1-3	TRBV7-2	ASSSRGTGNTIY
TRBD1	TRBJ2-5	TRBV10-3	AISDARDSPETQY
NA	TRBJ1-4	TRBV6-6	ASSRAEQTNEKLF
NA	TRBJ2-7	TRBV10-3	AISDGRGAYEQY
NA	TRBJ1-1	TRBV2	ASSSSENTEAF
NA	TRBJ1-3	TRBV25-1	ASSQNPRQPQPRNTIY
TRBD2	TRBJ2-5	TRBV15	ASSESTSGEQETQY
NA	TRBJ2-5	TRBV7-9	ASNKLDNVQETQY
TRBD2	TRBJ2-7	TRBV29-1	SASGGPSYEQY
NA	TRBJ2-7	TRBV7-9	ASSLSFGGAEYEQY
NA	TRBJ1-1	TRBV4-1	ASSQDGQGSAF
NA	TRBJ1-2	TRBV2	ASSYSMSASNYGYT
TRBD1	TRBJ1-5	TRBV29-1	SQATGGQPQH
NA	TRBJ1-1	TRBV9	ASSLTGDAEAF
NA	TRBJ1-5	TRBV7-8	ASSLVGLEQPQH
NA	TRBJ2-7	TRBV7-2	ASSLVAGAIRGGEQY
NA	TRBJ1-2	TRBV20-1	SATDGGYT
NA	TRBJ1-1	TRBV9	ASSADTLSIAF
NA	TRBJ2-7	TRBV9	ASSQGVAEQY
TRBD1	TRBJ1-1	TRBV2	ASSEALQMGQGAF
NA	TRBJ1-1	TRBV7-6	ASRIGGPNTEAF
NA	TRBJ2-7	TRBV29-1	SVEDGANEQY
TRBD1	TRBJ2-7	TRBV28	ASSSFFRTGYEQY
NA	TRBJ2-7	TRBV7-2	ASSIGPSVEQY
TRBD1	TRBJ2-5	TRBV7-9	ASSHQGETQH
TRBD2	TRBJ2-7	TRBV7-9	ASSSSGLAGEQY
NA	TRBJ1-1	TRBV10-3	AISTGNTEAF
NA	TRBJ2-7	TRBV7-2	ASSSVGGGDEQY
NA	TRBJ1-4	TRBV12-3/TRBV12-4	ASMNWRGAHEEEKLF
TRBD1	TRBJ1-6	TRBV25-1	ASSLGQGRSPLH
TRBD1	TRBJ2-7	TRBV10-3	ASSYDRGRDEQY
TRBD2	TRBJ2-5	TRBV7-8	ASSYASASGGGETQY
NA	TRBJ2-5	TRBV7-6	ASSLSSTVGETQY
NA	TRBJ2-2	TRBV7-9	ASSLEGELF
TRBD1	TRBJ1-4	TRBV7-9	ASSLVGQAGGEKLF
NA	TRBJ2-6	TRBV15	ATSRDQTASGANVLT
NA	TRBJ1-1	TRBV19	ASSNPWGANTEAS
NA	TRBJ1-4	TRBV7-2	ASSLWGQANEKLF
NA	TRBJ1-2	TRBV5-8	ASSSDGILTGYT